The rows below give T cell receptor beta chains drawn from one sample of a study of human T cells and chemical hapten exposure. In TCRdb, the RACE reads were re-called with MiXCR into one record per CDR3 protein. This sample carries 80,000 to 100,000 distinct CDR3 sequences, around 12% of them seen once, and the ten largest clones take approximately 2.1%. The specimen was whole blood, collected in connection with sensitization to the hapten diphenylcyclopropenone (DPC). These receptor sequences come from a woman between 40 and 50 years old with alopecia areata. Some clones in this sample may be carry-over from other donors' samples. CDR3s include the opening cysteine and the closing phenylalanine or tryptophan. The order of the fields is V gene, J gene, CDR3 length, clone size, D gene, CDR3 DNA, CDR3 protein. D genes are given only for firm matches. Size tells how often a clone was seen (once, few, many) or the class of an expanded clone, and some rows leave it out.

TRBV27,TRBJ2-3,16,few,TRBD2,TGTGCCAGCAGGCGTGGGATCAGCGGGGGCACAGATACGCAGTATTTT,CASRRGISGGTDTQYF
TRBV29-1,TRBJ1-3,13,NA,NA,TGCAGCGCCAAAGCTGCGGGTGGAAACACCATATATTTT,CSAKAAGGNTIYF
TRBV5-1,TRBJ1-2,15,few,NA,TGCGCCAGCAGCTTGGGAGGGGCGAGTGACTATGGCTACACCTTC,CASSLGGASDYGYTF
TRBV5-1,TRBJ2-7,11,many,NA,TGCGCCAGCAGCTTAGCAGGCGAGCAGTACTTC,CASSLAGEQYF
TRBV18,TRBJ2-7,17,NA,TRBD2,TGTGCCAGCTCTCACCAATTGGCGGGAGGGCCTTCGTACGAGCAGTACTTC,CASSHQLAGGPSYEQYF
TRBV13,TRBJ2-1,16,NA,NA,TGTGCCAGCAGCTCCCTAAGGGGTAGCGGTTACAATGAGCAGTTCTTC,CASSSLRGSGYNEQFF
TRBV28,TRBJ2-5,10,few,NA,TGTGCCAGCAGCACAGAGACCCAGTACTTC,CASSTETQYF
TRBV12-3/TRBV12-4,TRBJ2-5,15,few,NA,TGTGCCAGCAGTTTTTCGCTACTTTCCCAAGAGACCCAGTACTTC,CASSFSLLSQETQYF
TRBV7-2,TRBJ2-5,16,NA,TRBD1,TGTGCCAGCAGCTTATCAACAGGGGGCGGGCTTGAGACCCAGTACTTC,CASSLSTGGGLETQYF
TRBV19,TRBJ2-7,13,NA,NA,TGTGCCAGTAGCACCCGGGACAACTACGAGCAGTACTTC,CASSTRDNYEQYF